One T cell receptor beta chain is described in this entry. Its specificity is not known. The sample comes from a study of T cells in Graves' hyperthyroidism and ophthalmopathy. General study results and limits: The blood repertoire included most of the expanded thyroid clonotypes above 0.001.

The TCR beta CDR3 regions underwent amplification using RNA transcripts as the source. The HTBI primer set drove a first-round RT-PCR of the TCR CDR3. Via MiXCR, TCRdb re-called the multiplex PCR reads, giving one row per CDR3 protein. Here the sample spans about half a million distinct CDR3 sequences, approximately 20% being singletons. This CDR3 is 12 amino acids long. The V and J ends lost 5 bases and 12 bases respectively, with 16 bases between them. Germline CDR1 is SEHNR and CDR2 is FQNEAQ (reference sequence). The receptor was derived from a man in his forties with Graves' ophthalmopathy. The source material was blood. The V gene is TRBV7-9, the J gene TRBJ1-1; D remains ambiguous. The CDR3 region is CASSPLRTGTFF. CDR3 nucleotide sequence: TGTGCCAGCAGCCCTCTGAGAACTGGGACTTTCTTT. Full variable domain (remainder filled in from reference TRBV7-9 and TRBJ1-1): DTGVSQNPRHKITKRGQNVTFRCDPISEHNRLYWYRQTLGQGPEFLTYFQNEAQLEKSRLLSDRFSAERPKGSFSTLEIQRTEQGDSAMYLCASSPLRTGTFFGQGTRLTVV.